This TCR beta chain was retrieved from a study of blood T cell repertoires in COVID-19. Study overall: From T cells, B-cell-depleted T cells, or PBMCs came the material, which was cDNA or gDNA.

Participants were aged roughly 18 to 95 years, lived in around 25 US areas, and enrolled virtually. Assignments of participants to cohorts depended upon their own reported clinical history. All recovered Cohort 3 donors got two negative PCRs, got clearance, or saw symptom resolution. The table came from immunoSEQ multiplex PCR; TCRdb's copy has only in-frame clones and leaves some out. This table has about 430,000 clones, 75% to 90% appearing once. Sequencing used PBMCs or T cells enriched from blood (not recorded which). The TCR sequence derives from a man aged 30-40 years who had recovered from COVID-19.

As DNA, the CDR3 is TGTGCCAGCAGCCCCCCCGCAGGGCCCTATGGCTACACCTTC. It is translated as CASSPPAGPYGYTF. The J gene is TRBJ1-2, the V gene TRBV3-1 (or the pseudogene TRBV3-2), with a tentative D call TRBD1 (5 bases). The germline V and J ends were trimmed by 4 bases and 4 bases, with 13 bases remaining between them. The CDR3 covers 14 residues. Germline CDR1 LGHDT, CDR2 YNNKEL (reference sequence).